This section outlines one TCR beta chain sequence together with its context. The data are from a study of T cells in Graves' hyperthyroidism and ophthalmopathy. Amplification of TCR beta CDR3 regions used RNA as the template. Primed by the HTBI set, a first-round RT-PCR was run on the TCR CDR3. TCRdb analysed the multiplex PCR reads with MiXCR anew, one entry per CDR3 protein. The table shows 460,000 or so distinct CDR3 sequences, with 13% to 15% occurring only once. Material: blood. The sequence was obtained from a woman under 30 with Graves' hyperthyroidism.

The CDR3 DNA follows: TGTGCCAGCAGCCCCCCCGCGGGGTGGAAGAACACTGAAGCTTTCTTT. This gives the protein CASSPPAGWKNTEAFF. The chain links TRBV5-6 to TRBJ1-1; D ambiguous. Trimming stripped 4 bases from V and 1 base from J, with 17 bases between. The CDR3 loop spans 16 amino acids. Germline-derived CDR1 and CDR2 are SGHDT and YYEEEE.